The 18 T cell receptor beta chains listed next were all sequenced from one sample in a study of Graves' ophthalmopathy and Graves' hyperthyroidism. RNA transcripts yielded amplified TCR beta CDR3 regions. First-round RT-PCR employed HTBI primers, with a second-round multiplex PCR after it. TCRdb independently ran MiXCR on the multiplex PCR reads; one entry per CDR3 protein. The sample has roughly 600,000 distinct CDR3 sequences, 35% to 45% seen once; the top ten hold about 4.1%. Material: peripheral blood or thyroid tissue (not recorded which). Receptor source: an adult man with Graves' hyperthyroidism.

This clonotype was detected many times. One junction end does not reproduce the germline sequence, and a read error may be involved. The rearrangement links TRBV5-1 to TRBJ2-2; D remains unclear. Germline lookup yields CDR1 SGHRS and CDR2 YFSETQ. The CDR3 sequence is 14 residues long. CDR3 nucleotide sequence: TGTGCCAGCAGCCTGGCCGGCGCAACCGGGGAGCTGTTTTTT. It specifies CASSLAGATGELFF.

V gene TRBV25-1 combines with J gene TRBJ1-2; 8 bases align to TRBD1. CDR1 is MGHDK and CDR2 is SYGVNS in the germline V gene. This CDR3 is 18 amino acids long. The V and J ends lost 4 bases and 3 bases, in that order; junction bases with no gene match: 16. This chain's CDR3 is CASSARGQGARGDYGYTF. As DNA, the CDR3 is TGTGCCAGCAGTGCTAGGGGGCAGGGGGCGAGGGGTGACTATGGCTACACCTTC.

A remark on this clonotype: A much larger clone differs from this one at a single base, so this may be a read error. The rearrangement joins TRBV19 to TRBJ1-5, with 8 bases fitting TRBD1. CDR3 length equals 15 residues. CDR1 is LNHDA and CDR2 is SQIVND in the germline V gene (reference sequence). This chain's CDR3 is CASTWDRSSNQLQHF. CDR3 coding DNA: TGTGCCAGTACCTGGGACAGGAGTAGCAATCAGCTCCAGCATTTT.

The table lists this clonotype with a few counts. CDR3 region: CASSPPKGGNTEAFF. CDR3 bases: TGTGCCAGCAGCCCACCAAAGGGCGGGAACACTGAAGCTTTCTTT. The J gene is TRBJ1-1, the V gene TRBV12-3 or TRBV12-4; D unclear. The V end lost 6 bases, the J end lost 1 base, and 15 bases lay between the germline ends. CDR3 length: 15 amino acids.

The genes are TRBV29-1 and TRBJ2-5; weak D call: TRBD2 (6 bases). CDR1 and CDR2 (germline): SQVTM, ANQGSEA. The CDR3 consists of 13 residues. V dropped 4 bases and J dropped 5 bases, with 14 bases sitting between them. CDR3 region: CSVGRRAGETQYF. CDR3 nucleotide sequence: TGCAGCGTTGGCAGGAGGGCCGGGGAGACCCAGTACTTC.

This clonotype was seen ten or more times. This chain uses TRBV7-8 with TRBJ2-2, with D perhaps matching TRBD2 (6 bases). Trimming took off 7 bases at V and 0 bases at J, with 18 bases between the two ends. Germline V lookup: CDR1 SGHVS, CDR2 FQNEAQ. The CDR3 extends over 17 amino acids. The CDR3 protein is CASKQPSVASNTGELFF. DNA of the CDR3: TGTGCCAGCAAACAACCTAGCGTAGCCTCGAACACCGGGGAGCTGTTTTTT.

The chain combines TRBV24-1 with TRBJ2-5; 8 positions match TRBD2. The germline V gene has CDR1 KGHDR and CDR2 SFDVKD. Trimming cost V 4 bases and J 4 bases; bases outside gene matches: 10. This CDR3 region has 16 residues. The CDR3 reads CATSEIGLAGSETQYF. The CDR3 DNA reads TGTGCCACCAGTGAGATCGGGCTAGCGGGTTCAGAGACCCAGTACTTC.

The chain carries TRBV20-1 and TRBJ1-1, with TRBD1 as a possible D gene (6 bases). With 5 bases removed from V and 1 base from J, the gap between germline ends came to 11 bases. CDR1 DFQATT and CDR2 SNEGSKA come from the germline V gene (reference sequence). The CDR3 loop spans 13 amino acids. The CDR3 is CSAHGGANTEAFF. The CDR3, as DNA: TGCAGTGCTCACGGGGGCGCGAACACTGAAGCTTTCTTT.

The chain uses TRBV7-8 and TRBJ1-6; TRBD1 might be the D (5 bases). Between the trimmed V and J ends, which lost 0 bases and 14 bases, there was a span of 20 bases. Germline CDR1 SGHVS, CDR2 FQNEAQ. The CDR3 length is 16 residues. CDR3 in DNA: TGTGCCAGCAGCTTAGCCCCGGGACGGAGTCTGTCGGCCCTCCACTTT. Amino acids: CASSLAPGRSLSALHF.

Notes on this clonotype: This sequence may be a read error, since a much larger clone differs from it by one base. J is TRBJ1-2 and V is TRBV24-1; weak D call: TRBD1 (5 bases). Germline V CDR1 and CDR2: KGHDR, SFDVKD. The CDR3 totals 12 residues. The CDR3 coding sequence is TGTGCCACCAGTGAGCCAGGGTTCGGCTACGCCTTC. Its protein is CATSEPGFGYAF.

Concerning this clonotype: Since a much larger clone is just one base distant, this may be a read error. The chain has TRBV5-1 and TRBJ2-5; tentative D call: TRBD2 (5 bases). CDR3 size: 15 residues. The germline V gene encodes CDR1 SGHRS and CDR2 YFSETQ. The germline V and J ends were trimmed by 0 bases and 7 bases, with 16 bases remaining between them. CDR3 amino acids: CASSLGVGRPGTQYF. The DNA for the CDR3 is TGCGCCAGCAGCTTGGGGGTGGGGAGACCGGGGACCCAGTACTTC. The full variable domain, rest sourced from reference TRBV5-1 and TRBJ2-5, is KAGVTQTPRYLIKTRGQQVTLSCSPISGHRSVSWYQQTPGQGLQFLFEYFSETQRNKGNFPGRFSGRQFSNSRSEMNVSTLELGDSALYLCASSLGVGRPGTQYFGPGTRLLVL.

This clonotype was detected ten times or more. The CDR3: CASSLGSGTGETQYF. The DNA for the CDR3 is TGTGCCAGCAGCTTAGGGTCGGGTACGGGAGAGACCCAGTACTTC. The chain carries TRBV7-2 and TRBJ2-5; D is unclear. CDR3 length: 15 amino acids. The germline V and J ends were trimmed by 1 base and 4 bases, with 13 bases remaining between them. From germline, CDR1 is SGHTA and CDR2 FQGNSA.

The sample holds many counts of this clonotype. The chain has TRBV5-1 and TRBJ2-2; 8 nucleotides agree with TRBD1. Germline V gene data show CDR1 as SGHRS and CDR2 as YFSETQ. J lost 4 bases, V lost 3 bases, and 2 bases had no gene match. This CDR3 contains 14 residues. The CDR3 reads CASSWDRPTGELFF. The CDR3 DNA sequence: TGCGCCAGCAGCTGGGACAGGCCCACCGGGGAGCTGTTTTTT.

This clonotype was recorded many times. The chain employs TRBV5-6 and TRBJ1-5, with a tentative D call TRBD1 (6 bases). Germline CDR1 is SGHDT and CDR2 is YYEEEE. CDR3 size: 16 residues. V was pared by 0 bases and J by 0 bases, with 10 bases between. CDR3 residues: CASSLGQGNSNQPQHF. The CDR3 region has the DNA TGTGCCAGCAGCTTGGGGCAGGGGAATAGCAATCAGCCCCAGCATTTT.

Notes on this clonotype: The junction departs from the called germline gene at one end, perhaps through a read error. The chain employs TRBV7-2 and TRBJ1-3, with D perhaps TRBD1 (5 bases). The CDR3 runs to 14 residues. CDR1 and CDR2 (germline): SGHTA, FQGNSA. This CDR3 is CASSLGRAGNTIYF. CDR3 nucleotides: TGCGCCAGCAGCTTGGGCAGGGCTGGAAACACCATATATTTT.

This clonotype was counted a few times. V usage is TRBV6-1 and J usage is TRBJ2-7; TRBD2 matches at 9 bases. Trimming at V came to 4 bases and at J to 3 bases, leaving 10 bases not matched to a gene. This CDR3 contains 16 residues. CDR1 MNHNS and CDR2 SASEGT come from the germline V gene. The CDR3 loop reads CASSGLAGPPNYEQYF. The CDR3 DNA reads TGTGCCAGCAGTGGCCTAGCGGGACCGCCGAACTACGAGCAGTACTTC.

This rearrangement joins TRBV11-1 to TRBJ2-7, with D possibly TRBD1 on 6 matching bases. The CDR3 loop spans 16 amino acids. The germline gives CDR1 SGHAT, CDR2 FQDESV (reference sequence). V lost 3 bases and J lost 2, with 17 bases in between. DNA of the CDR3: TGTGCCAGCAGCTTGGTGCCGGGACACCGCCCCTACGAGCAGTACTTC. It specifies CASSLVPGHRPYEQYF. Using reference TRBV11-1 and TRBJ2-7 for the parts outside the CDR3, the full variable domain is EAEVAQSPRYKITEKSQAVAFWCDPISGHATLYWYRQILGQGPELLVQFQDESVVDDSQLPKDRFSAERLKGVDSTLKIQPAELGDSAMYLCASSLVPGHRPYEQYFGPGTRLTVT.

This sequence joins TRBV10-3 and TRBJ1-1; unclear D gene. Germline loops: CDR1 ENHRY, CDR2 SYGVKD. The germline V and J ends were trimmed by 2 bases and 5 bases, with 12 bases remaining between them. The CDR3 length is 14 residues. CDR3 nucleotide sequence: TGTGCCATCAGTGAGGGGTCGGTAGGGACTGAAGCTTTCTTT. This sequence encodes CAISEGSVGTEAFF.